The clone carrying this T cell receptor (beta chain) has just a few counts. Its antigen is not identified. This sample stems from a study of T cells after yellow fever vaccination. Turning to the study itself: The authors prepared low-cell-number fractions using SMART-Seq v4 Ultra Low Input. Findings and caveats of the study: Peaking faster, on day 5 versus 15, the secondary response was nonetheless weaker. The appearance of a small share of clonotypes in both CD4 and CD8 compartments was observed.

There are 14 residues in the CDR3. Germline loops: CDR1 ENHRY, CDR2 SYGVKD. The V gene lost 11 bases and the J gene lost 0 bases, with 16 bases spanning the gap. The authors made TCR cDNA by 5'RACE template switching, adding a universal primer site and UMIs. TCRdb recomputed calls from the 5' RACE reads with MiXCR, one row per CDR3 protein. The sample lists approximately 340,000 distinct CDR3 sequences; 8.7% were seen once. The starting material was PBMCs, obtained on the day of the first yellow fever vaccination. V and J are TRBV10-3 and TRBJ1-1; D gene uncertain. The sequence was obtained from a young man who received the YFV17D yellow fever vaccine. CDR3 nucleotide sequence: TGTGCCGTCCGGCAGCAGGCGCTGAACACTGAAGCTTTCTTT. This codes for CAVRQQALNTEAFF.